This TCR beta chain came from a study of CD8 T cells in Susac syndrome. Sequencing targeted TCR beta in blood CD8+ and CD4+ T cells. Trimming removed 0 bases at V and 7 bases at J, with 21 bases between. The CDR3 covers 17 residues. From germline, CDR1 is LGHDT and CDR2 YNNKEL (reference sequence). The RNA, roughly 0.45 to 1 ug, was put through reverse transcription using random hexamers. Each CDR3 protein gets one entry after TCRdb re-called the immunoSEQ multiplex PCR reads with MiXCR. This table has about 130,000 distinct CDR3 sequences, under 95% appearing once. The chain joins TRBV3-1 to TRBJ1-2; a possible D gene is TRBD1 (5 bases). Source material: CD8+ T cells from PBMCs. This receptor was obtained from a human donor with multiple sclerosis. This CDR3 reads CASSQEFTGTPDSGYTF. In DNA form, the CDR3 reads TGTGCCAGCAGCCAAGAGTTTACGGGGACGCCGGATTCTGGCTACACCTTC.